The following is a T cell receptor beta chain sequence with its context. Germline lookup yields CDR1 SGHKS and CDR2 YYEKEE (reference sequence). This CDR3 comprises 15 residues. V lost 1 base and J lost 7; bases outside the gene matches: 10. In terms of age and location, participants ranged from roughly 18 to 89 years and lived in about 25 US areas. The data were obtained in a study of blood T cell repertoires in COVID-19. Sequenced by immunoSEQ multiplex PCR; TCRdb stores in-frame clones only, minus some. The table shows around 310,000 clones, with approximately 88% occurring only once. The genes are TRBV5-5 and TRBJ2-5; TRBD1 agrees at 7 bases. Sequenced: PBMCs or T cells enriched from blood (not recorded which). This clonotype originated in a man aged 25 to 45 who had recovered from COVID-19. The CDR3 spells CASSLTGQTPGTQYF. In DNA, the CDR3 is TGTGCCAGCAGCTTGACGGGACAGACACCCGGGACCCAGTACTTC.